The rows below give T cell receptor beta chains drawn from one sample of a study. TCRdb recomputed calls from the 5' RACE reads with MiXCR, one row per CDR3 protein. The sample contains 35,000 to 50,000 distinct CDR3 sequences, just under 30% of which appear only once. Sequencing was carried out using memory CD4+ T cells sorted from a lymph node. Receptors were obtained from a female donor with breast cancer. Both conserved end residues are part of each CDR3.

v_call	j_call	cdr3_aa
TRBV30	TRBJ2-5	CAWSVIGVETQYF
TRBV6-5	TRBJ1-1	CASSYSPGPRPFF
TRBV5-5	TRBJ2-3	CASSLDGAIDTQYF
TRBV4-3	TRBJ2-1	CASSQALAGVGHNEQFF
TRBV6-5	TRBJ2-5	CASSYTSGTQETQYF
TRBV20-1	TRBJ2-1	CSAYRQGANEQFF
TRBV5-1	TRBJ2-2	CASSRTSNTGELFF
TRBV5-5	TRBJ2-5	CASSLSRGQETQYF
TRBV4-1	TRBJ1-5	CASSQLVPSVGNQPQHF
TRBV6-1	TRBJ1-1	CASINTKNTEAFF
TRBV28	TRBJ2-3	CASSTRWGGDTQYF
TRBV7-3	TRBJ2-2	CASSSGNTGELFF
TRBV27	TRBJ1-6	CASSPRWGVEYNSPLHF
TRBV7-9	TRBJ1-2	CASSPRGQLGVGYTF
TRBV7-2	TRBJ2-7	CASRSGGYEQYF
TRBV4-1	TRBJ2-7	CASSQIPEDQAYF
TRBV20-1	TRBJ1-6	CSATPGGGISPLHF
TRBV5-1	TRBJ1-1	CASTAGWDTEAFF
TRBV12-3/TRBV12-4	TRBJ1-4	CASSLRQGPEKLFF
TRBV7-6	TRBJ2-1	CASSRTTGTSGAYNEQFF
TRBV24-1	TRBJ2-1	CATSDPVGVFNEQFF
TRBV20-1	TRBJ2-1	CSAYSGRDYNEQFF
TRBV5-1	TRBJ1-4	CASSSEAIKEKLFF
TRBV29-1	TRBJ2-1	CSVVGDRNEQFF
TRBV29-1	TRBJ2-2	CSVGTWAKTGELFF
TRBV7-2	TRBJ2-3	CASSSGHSTDTQYF
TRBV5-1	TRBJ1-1	CASSPSRERDTEAFF
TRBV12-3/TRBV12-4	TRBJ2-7	CASSSPKDREFEQCF
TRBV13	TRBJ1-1	CASSFYRGKRTEAFF
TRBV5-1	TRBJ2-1	CASSPNLAGVQFF
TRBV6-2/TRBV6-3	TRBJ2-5	CASSWVSGGQETQYF
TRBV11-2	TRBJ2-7	CASSLESPGAYEQYF
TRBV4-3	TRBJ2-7	CASSQDRGVGYEQYF
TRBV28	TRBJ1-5	CASSLPRGGVAQPQHF
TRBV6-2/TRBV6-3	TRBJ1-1	CASSYRTAWNTEAFF
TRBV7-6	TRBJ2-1	CASSPPGNHNEQFF
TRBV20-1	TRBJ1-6	CSARDRGRGFRSSYNSPLHF
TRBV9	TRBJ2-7	CASSPPFGEQHF
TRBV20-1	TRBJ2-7	CSASGAGDSYEQYF
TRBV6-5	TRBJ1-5	CASSLAPGPSNQPQHF
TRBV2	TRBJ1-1	CASTVSWGNAEAFF
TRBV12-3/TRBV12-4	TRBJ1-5	CASRTAQDQPQHF
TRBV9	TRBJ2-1	CASSITPDRDNEQFF
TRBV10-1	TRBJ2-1	CASGTPNEQFF
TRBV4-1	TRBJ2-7	CASSQVPRDYEQYF
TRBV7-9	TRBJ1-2	CASRSPDTLGGYTF
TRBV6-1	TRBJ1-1	CASSSKTREDTEAFF
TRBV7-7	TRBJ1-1	CASSAEWSTEAFF
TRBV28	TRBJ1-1	CASSLLSQGFDTEAFF